The 17 T cell receptor beta chains reported below all come from one sample, sequenced in a study of blood T cell repertoires in COVID-19. Method: immunoSEQ multiplex PCR; TCRdb's copy keeps in-frame clones and lacks some. The table has about 300,000 clones, approximately 84% seen once. The sequenced material came from PBMCs or T cells enriched from blood (not recorded which). These receptor sequences come from a man younger than 40 who had recovered from COVID-19.

The rearrangement joins TRBV18 to TRBJ2-7; maybe TRBD1 (5 bases). V was clipped by 5 bases and J by 2 bases, with 10 bases between them. The CDR3 totals 13 residues. Per germline, CDR1 KGHSH and CDR2 LQKENI. CDR3 sequence reads: CASSTGEAYEQYF. CDR3 DNA sequence: TGTGCCAGCTCAACAGGCGAGGCCTACGAGCAGTACTTC.

The chain links TRBV6-5 to TRBJ2-3, with a possible D match to TRBD2 (6 bases). CDR1 and CDR2 (germline): MNHEY, SVGAGI. The CDR3 has 16 residues. V lost 4 bases and J lost 3, with 17 bases in between. CDR3 protein: CASSSVARDGTDTQYF. The DNA of the CDR3 is TGTGCCAGCAGTTCCGTGGCGCGGGACGGGACAGATACGCAGTATTTT.

The chain has TRBV6-1 and TRBJ2-5; tentative D call: TRBD2 (6 bases). The V gene lost 3 bases and the J gene lost 5 bases, with 13 bases spanning the gap. The CDR3 runs 14 residues. The V gene's germline CDR1 is MNHNS and CDR2 SASEGT. The CDR3 DNA follows: TGTGCCAGCAGTGACAGTCAAGGAGGGGAGACCCAGTACTTC. It translates to CASSDSQGGETQYF.

The DNA for the CDR3 is TGTGCCAGTAGTATGCTACCACTAGCGGGACTCTACAATGAGCAGTTCTTC. Translated, it gives CASSMLPLAGLYNEQFF. The chain is built from TRBV19 and TRBJ2-1, with 10 bases fitting TRBD2. V shed 3 bases and J 3 bases; nucleotides not matched to a gene: 8. Germline CDR1 LNHDA, CDR2 SQIVND (reference sequence). The CDR3 is made up of 17 amino acids.

This clone showed up just once. The chain combines TRBV30 with TRBJ1-5; no firm D call. Looked up from germline, CDR1 is GTSNPN and CDR2 is SVGIG (reference sequence). V dropped 3 bases and J dropped 0 bases, with 6 bases sitting between them. CDR3 size: 13 residues. CDR3 coding DNA: TGTGCCTGGAGCCGCGGTAGCAATCAGCCCCAGCATTTT. This translates into CAWSRGSNQPQHF.

This clone was observed a single time. This CDR3 is CATSDSGQGISEAFF. CDR3 sequence (DNA): TGTGCCACCAGTGATTCCGGACAGGGGATATCCGAAGCTTTCTTT. V usage is TRBV24-1 and J usage is TRBJ1-1; 9 bases are a match to TRBD1. The germline gives CDR1 KGHDR, CDR2 SFDVKD. Trimming cost V 2 bases and J 8 bases; bases outside gene matches: 8. This CDR3 comprises 15 residues.

J is TRBJ1-1 and V is TRBV6-5, with no clear D. Between the trimmed V and J ends, which lost 7 bases and 2 bases, there was a span of 8 bases. Per the germline V gene, CDR1 is MNHEY and CDR2 is SVGAGI. This CDR3 comprises 12 residues. The CDR3 coding sequence is TGTGCCAGCAAAGAGGGAAACACTGAAGCTTTCTTT. Encoded protein: CASKEGNTEAFF.

The V and J genes are TRBV27 and TRBJ2-7; no reliable D call. The ends were cut back, 3 bases at V and 2 bases at J, with 8 bases in the middle. CDR3 length: 13 residues. Looked up from germline, CDR1 is MNHEY and CDR2 is SMNVEV (reference sequence). The CDR3 DNA follows: TGTGCCAGCAGTTTCTCCGGAGCCTACGAGCAGTACTTC. Its protein product is CASSFSGAYEQYF.

V and J are TRBV7-2 and TRBJ2-2, with D perhaps TRBD1 (6 bases). Trimming left V 5 bases short and J 5 bases short, with 9 bases between. Germline V gene lookup returns CDR1 SGHTA and CDR2 FQGNSA. The CDR3 runs 13 residues. CDR3 region: CASSTTGTGELFF. CDR3 DNA sequence: TGTGCCAGCAGCACCACAGGGACCGGGGAGCTGTTTTTT.

The gene calls are TRBV30 and TRBJ1-1; D is ambiguous. V dropped 5 bases and J dropped 2 bases, with 9 bases sitting between them. CDR3 length equals 12 residues. CDR1 is GTSNPN and CDR2 is SVGIG in the germline V gene (reference sequence). CDR3 region: CAWGPVNTEAFF. In nucleotides, the CDR3 is TGTGCCTGGGGTCCGGTTAACACTGAAGCTTTCTTT.

In this sample, this clone turned up a few times. The chain links TRBV10-2 to TRBJ1-2; 7 bases are shared with TRBD1. The V gene end was trimmed by 6 bases and the J gene end by 2 bases; junction bases not matched to a gene: 9. The germline V gene encodes CDR1 WSHSY and CDR2 SAAADI. The CDR3 consists of 15 residues. The CDR3 DNA sequence: TGCGCCAGCAGAAACGCGCAGGGGGAAAACTATGGCTACACCTTC. Translated, it gives CASRNAQGENYGYTF.

The J gene is TRBJ1-4, the V gene TRBV21-1; the table's D call, TRBD1, was not checked against the DNA. TRBV21-1 is a pseudogene. This CDR3 is built from 13 residues. The CDR3 sequence: CASSKSNSEKLFF. The CDR3 nucleotides are TGTGCCAGCAGCAAATCAAATTCTGAAAAACTGTTTTTT.

V is TRBV5-6 and J is TRBJ2-2; D possibly corresponds to TRBD2 (7 bases). The V end was cut by 4 bases, the J end by 4 bases, with 23 bases between. Germline lookup yields CDR1 SGHDT and CDR2 YYEEEE. The CDR3 is 18 residues long. In DNA, the CDR3 is TGTGCCAGCAGCCCCACGGCGGGGGCAGGGGTTCGCACCGGGGAGCTGTTTTTT. Protein sequence: CASSPTAGAGVRTGELFF. The full variable domain, rest sourced from reference TRBV5-6 and TRBJ2-2, is DAGVTQSPTHLIKTRGQQVTLRCSPKSGHDTVSWYQQALGQGPQFIFQYYEEEERQRGNFPDRFSGHQFPNYSSELNVNALLLGDSALYLCASSPTAGAGVRTGELFFGEGSRLTVL.

The chain has TRBV15 and TRBJ1-4, with 10 bases aligning to TRBD1. The germline V gene encodes CDR1 LNHNV and CDR2 YYDKDF (reference sequence). This CDR3 has 16 residues. The V segment lost 5 bases and the J segment 4 bases; nucleotides outside the gene matches: 7. This CDR3 reads CATSQGQGGFNEKLFF. The CDR3 DNA reads TGTGCCACCAGCCAAGGACAGGGGGGGTTTAATGAAAAACTGTTTTTT.

The J gene is TRBJ1-1, the V gene TRBV11-2; the D is unclear. This CDR3 contains 14 residues. The V and J ends lost 1 base and 1 base respectively, with 7 bases between them. Germline-derived CDR1 and CDR2 are SGHAT and FQNNGV. CDR3 sequence reads: CASSLGSRNTEAFF. CDR3 bases: TGTGCCAGCAGCTTAGGCTCCAGGAACACTGAAGCTTTCTTT.

The chain links TRBV5-1 to TRBJ1-1; no clear D. Germline CDR1 SGHRS, CDR2 YFSETQ. Trimming removed 0 bases from V and 8 bases from J, with 17 bases in between. The CDR3 runs 15 residues. CDR3 coding DNA: TGCGCCAGCAGCTTGGCCGGAGAGGTTCTCCTAGAAGCTTTCTTT. Translating it yields CASSLAGEVLLEAFF.

The rearrangement joins TRBV11-2 to TRBJ2-7, with D possibly matching TRBD1 (5 bases). The germline V and J ends were trimmed by 0 bases and 4 bases, with 7 bases remaining between them. The CDR3 extends over 13 amino acids. From germline, CDR1 is SGHAT and CDR2 FQNNGV. CDR3 sequence: CASSLDYRYEQYF. Written as DNA, the CDR3 is TGTGCCAGCAGCTTAGACTACAGGTACGAGCAGTACTTC.